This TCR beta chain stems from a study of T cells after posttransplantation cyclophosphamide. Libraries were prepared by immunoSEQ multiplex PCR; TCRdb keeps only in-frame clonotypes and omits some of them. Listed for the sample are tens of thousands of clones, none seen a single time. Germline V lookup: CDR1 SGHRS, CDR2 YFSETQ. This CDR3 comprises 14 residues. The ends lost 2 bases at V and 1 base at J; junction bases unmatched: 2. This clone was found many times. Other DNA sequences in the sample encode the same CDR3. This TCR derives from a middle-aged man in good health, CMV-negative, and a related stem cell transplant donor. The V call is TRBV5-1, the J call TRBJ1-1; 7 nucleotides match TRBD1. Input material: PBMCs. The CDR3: CASSLTGANTEAFF. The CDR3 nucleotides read TGCGCCAGCAGCTTAACAGGGGCGAACACTGAAGCTTTCTTT.